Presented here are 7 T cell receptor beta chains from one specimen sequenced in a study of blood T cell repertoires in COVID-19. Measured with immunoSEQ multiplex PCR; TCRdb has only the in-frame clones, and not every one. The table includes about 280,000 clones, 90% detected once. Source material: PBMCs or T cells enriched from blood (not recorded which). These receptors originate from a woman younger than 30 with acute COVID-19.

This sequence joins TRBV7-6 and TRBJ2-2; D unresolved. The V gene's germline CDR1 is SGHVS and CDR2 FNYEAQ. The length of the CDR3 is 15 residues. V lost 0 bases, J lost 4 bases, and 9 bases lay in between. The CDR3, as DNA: TGTGCCAGCAGCTTAGCGTCTGTTTCCACCGGGGAGCTGTTTTTT. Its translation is CASSLASVSTGELFF.

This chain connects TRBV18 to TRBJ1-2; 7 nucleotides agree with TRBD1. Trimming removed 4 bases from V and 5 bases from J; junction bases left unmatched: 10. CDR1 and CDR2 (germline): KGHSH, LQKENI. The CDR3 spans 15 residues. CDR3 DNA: TGTGCCAGCTCACAAGATACAGGGGTTTTATATGGCTACACCTTC. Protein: CASSQDTGVLYGYTF. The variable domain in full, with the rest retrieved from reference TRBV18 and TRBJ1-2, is NAGVMQNPRHLVRRRGQEARLRCSPMKGHSHVYWYRQLPEEGLKFMVYLQKENIIDESGMPKERFSAEFPKEGPSILRIQQVVRGDSAAYFCASSQDTGVLYGYTFGSGTRLTVV.

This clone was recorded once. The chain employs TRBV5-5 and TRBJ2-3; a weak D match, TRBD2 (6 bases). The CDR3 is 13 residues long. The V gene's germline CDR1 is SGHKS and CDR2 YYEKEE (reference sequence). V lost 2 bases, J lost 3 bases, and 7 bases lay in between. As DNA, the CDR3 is TGTGCCAGCAGCTTTGGGGGGACAGATACGCAGTATTTT. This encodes CASSFGGTDTQYF.

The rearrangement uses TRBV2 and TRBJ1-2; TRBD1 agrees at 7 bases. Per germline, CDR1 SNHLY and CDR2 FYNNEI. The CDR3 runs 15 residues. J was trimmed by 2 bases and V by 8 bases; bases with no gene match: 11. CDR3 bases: TGTGCCAGCGGCCTTGGGACAGCTGGAAACTATGGCTACACCTTC. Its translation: CASGLGTAGNYGYTF.

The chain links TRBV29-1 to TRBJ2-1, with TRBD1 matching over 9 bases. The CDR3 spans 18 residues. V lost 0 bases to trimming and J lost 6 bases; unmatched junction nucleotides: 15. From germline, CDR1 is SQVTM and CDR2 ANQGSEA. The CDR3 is CSVEDPTGQGRILNEQFF. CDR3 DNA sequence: TGCAGCGTTGAAGATCCCACCGGACAGGGGAGGATCCTCAATGAGCAGTTCTTC.

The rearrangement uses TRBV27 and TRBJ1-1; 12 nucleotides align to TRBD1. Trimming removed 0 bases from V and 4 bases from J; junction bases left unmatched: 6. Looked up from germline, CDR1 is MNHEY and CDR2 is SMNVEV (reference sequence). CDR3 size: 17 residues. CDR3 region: CASSLSGTGGAGTEAFF. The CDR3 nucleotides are TGTGCCAGCAGTTTATCGGGGACAGGGGGCGCAGGCACTGAAGCTTTCTTT.

This chain's CDR3 is CASSLPGQGSQPQHF. CDR3 DNA sequence: TGTGCCAGTAGCCTCCCCGGGCAGGGAAGTCAGCCCCAGCATTTT. The chain is built from TRBV19 and TRBJ1-5, with TRBD1 as a possible D gene (5 bases). The CDR3 length is 15 residues. Trimming pared 6 bases from V and 6 bases from J, leaving 18 bases between. CDR1 and CDR2 (germline): LNHDA, SQIVND (reference sequence).